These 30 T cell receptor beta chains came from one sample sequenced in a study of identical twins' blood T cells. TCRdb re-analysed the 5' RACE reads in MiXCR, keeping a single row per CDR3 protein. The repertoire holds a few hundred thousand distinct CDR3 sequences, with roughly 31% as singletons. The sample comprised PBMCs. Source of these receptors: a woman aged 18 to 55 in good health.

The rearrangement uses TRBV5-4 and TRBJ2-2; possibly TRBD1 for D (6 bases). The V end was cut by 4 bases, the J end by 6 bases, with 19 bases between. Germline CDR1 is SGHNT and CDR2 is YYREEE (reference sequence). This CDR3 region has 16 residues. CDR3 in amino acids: CASSRYRERGPGELFF. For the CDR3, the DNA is TGTGCCAGCAGCAGGTACAGGGAGAGGGGACCCGGGGAGCTGTTTTTT.

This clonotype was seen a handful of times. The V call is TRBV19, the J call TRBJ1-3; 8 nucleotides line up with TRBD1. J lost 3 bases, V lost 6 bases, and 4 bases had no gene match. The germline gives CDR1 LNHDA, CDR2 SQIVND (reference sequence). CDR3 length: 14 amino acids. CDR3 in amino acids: CASRVRGLGNTIYF. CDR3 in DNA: TGTGCCAGTAGGGTCAGGGGGCTTGGAAACACCATATATTTT.

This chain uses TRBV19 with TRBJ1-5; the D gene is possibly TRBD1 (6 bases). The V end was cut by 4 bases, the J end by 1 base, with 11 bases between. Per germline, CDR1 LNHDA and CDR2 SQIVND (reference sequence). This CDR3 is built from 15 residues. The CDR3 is CASSSNRASNQPQHF. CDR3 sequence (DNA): TGTGCCAGTAGTAGTAACAGGGCAAGCAATCAGCCCCAGCATTTT.

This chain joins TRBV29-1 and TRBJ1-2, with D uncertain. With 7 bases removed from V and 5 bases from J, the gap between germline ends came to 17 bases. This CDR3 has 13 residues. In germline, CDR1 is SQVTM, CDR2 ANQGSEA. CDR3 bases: TGCAGCGCTCCAGCGTCAACGCCTTATGGCTACACCTTC. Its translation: CSAPASTPYGYTF.

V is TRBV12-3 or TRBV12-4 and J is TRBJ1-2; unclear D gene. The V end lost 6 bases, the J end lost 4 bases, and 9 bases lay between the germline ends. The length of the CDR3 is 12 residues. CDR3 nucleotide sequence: TGTGCCAGCAGACTCGACCCCTATGGCTACACCTTC. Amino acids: CASRLDPYGYTF.

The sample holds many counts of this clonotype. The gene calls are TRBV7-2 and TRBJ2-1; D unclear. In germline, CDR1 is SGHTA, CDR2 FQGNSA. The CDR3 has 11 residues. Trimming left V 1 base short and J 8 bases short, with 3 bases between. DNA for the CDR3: TGTGCCAGCAGCTTAGGCCATGAGCAGTTCTTC. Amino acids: CASSLGHEQFF.

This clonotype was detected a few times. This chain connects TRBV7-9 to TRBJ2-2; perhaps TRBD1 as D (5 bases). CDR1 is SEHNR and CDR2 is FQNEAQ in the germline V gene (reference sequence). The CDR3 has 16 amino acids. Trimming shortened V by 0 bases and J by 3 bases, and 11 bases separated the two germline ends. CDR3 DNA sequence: TGTGCCAGCAGCTTAGCTCGGAGACAGTACACCGGGGAGCTGTTTTTT. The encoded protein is CASSLARRQYTGELFF.

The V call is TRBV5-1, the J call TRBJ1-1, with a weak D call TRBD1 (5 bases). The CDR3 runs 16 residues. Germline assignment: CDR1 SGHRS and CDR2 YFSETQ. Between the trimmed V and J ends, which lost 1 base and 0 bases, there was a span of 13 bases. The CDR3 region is CASSLLGTDMNTEAFF. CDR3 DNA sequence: TGCGCCAGCAGCTTGTTGGGGACTGATATGAACACTGAAGCTTTCTTT.

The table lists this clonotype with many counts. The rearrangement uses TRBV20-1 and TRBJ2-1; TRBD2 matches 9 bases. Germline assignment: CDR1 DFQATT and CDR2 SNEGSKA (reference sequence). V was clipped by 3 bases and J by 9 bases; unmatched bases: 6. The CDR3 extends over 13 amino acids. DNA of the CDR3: TGCAGTGCTAGTGGCGGGGGGGCCTTTGAGCAGTTCTTC. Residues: CSASGGGAFEQFF.

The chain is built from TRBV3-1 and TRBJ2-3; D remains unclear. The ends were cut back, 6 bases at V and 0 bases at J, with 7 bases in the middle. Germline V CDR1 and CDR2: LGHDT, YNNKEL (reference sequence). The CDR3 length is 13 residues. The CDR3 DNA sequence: TGTGCCAGCAGTGTATTCAGCACAGATACGCAGTATTTT. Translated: CASSVFSTDTQYF.

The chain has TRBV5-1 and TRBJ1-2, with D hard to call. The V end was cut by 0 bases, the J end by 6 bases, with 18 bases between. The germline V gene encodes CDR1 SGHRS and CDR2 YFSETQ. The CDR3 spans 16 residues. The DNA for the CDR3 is TGCGCCAGCAGCTTGGGGAGGGCAGGCCCTTTAAATGGCTACACCTTC. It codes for CASSLGRAGPLNGYTF.

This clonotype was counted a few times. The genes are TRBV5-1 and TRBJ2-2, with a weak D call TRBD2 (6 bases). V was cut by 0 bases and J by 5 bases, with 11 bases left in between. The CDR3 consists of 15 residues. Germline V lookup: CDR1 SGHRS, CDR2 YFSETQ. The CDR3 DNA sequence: TGCGCCAGCAGCTTGGAACTAGCAAGTACCGGGGAGCTGTTTTTT. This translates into CASSLELASTGELFF. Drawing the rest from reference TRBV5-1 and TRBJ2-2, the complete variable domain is KAGVTQTPRYLIKTRGQQVTLSCSPISGHRSVSWYQQTPGQGLQFLFEYFSETQRNKGNFPGRFSGRQFSNSRSEMNVSTLELGDSALYLCASSLELASTGELFFGEGSRLTVL.

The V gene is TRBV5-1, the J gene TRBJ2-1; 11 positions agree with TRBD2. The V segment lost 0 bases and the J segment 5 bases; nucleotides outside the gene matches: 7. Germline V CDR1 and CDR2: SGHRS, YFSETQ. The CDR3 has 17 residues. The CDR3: CASSLELAGVGDNEQFF. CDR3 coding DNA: TGCGCCAGCAGCTTGGAACTAGCGGGAGTGGGTGACAATGAGCAGTTCTTC.

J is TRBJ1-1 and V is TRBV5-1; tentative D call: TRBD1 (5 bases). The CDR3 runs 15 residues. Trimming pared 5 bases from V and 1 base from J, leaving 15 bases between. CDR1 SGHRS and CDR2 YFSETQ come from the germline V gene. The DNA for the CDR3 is TGCGCCAGCAGGAGGGCCCAGGGCCGGAACACTGAAGCTTTCTTT. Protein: CASRRAQGRNTEAFF.

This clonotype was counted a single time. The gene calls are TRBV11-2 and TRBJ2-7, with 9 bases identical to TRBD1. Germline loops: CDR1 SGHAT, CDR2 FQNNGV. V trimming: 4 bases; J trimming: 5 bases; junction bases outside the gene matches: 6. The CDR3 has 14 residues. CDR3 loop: CASSWDRVLDEQYF. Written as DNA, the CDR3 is TGTGCCAGCAGCTGGGACAGGGTTTTAGACGAGCAGTACTTC.

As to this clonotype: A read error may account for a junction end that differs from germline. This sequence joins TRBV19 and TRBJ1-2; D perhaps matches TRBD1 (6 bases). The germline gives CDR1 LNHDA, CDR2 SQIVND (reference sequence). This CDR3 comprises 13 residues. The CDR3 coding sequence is TGTGCCAGTAGTATCTTCCGAAAGGGGGGCTGCACCTTC. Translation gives CASSIFRKGGCTF.

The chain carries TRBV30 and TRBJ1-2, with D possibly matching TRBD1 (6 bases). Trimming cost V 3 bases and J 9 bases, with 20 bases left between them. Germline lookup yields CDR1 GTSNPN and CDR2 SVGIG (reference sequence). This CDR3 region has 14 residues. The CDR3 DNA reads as TGTGCCTGGAGATCATCGAACAGGGTGGGTTGCTACACCTTC. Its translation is CAWRSSNRVGCYTF.

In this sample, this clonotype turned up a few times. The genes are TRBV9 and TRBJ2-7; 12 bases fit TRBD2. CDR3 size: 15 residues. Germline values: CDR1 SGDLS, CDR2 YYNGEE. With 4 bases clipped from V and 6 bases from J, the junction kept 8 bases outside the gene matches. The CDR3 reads CASSPRLAGVFEQYF. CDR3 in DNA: TGTGCCAGCAGCCCCAGACTAGCGGGAGTTTTCGAGCAGTACTTC.

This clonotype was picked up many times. This chain's CDR3 is CASSPGSLNTEAFF. Here the CDR3 DNA reads TGTGCCAGCAGCCCCGGCAGTCTGAACACTGAAGCTTTCTTT. The chain links TRBV5-8 to TRBJ1-1; D call uncertain. This CDR3 is built from 14 residues. Germline loops: CDR1 SGHTS, CDR2 YDEGEE. Trimming pared 4 bases from V and 0 bases from J, leaving 10 bases between.

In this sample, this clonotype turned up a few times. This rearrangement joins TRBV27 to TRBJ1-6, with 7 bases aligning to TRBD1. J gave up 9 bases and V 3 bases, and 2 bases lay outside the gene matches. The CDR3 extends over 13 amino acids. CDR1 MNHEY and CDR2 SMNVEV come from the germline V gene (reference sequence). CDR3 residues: CASSLTGISPLHF. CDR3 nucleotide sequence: TGTGCCAGCAGTTTGACAGGGATTTCACCCCTCCACTTT.

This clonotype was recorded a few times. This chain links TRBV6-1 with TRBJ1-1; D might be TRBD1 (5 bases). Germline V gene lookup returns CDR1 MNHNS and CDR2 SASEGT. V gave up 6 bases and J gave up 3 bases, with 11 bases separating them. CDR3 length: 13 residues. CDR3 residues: CASSPGVYTEAFF. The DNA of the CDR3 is TGTGCCAGCAGCCCGGGGGTGTACACTGAAGCTTTCTTT.

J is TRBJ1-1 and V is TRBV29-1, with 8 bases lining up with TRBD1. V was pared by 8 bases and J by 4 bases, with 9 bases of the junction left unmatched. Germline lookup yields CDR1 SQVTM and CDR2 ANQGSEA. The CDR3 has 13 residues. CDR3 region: CSLRTGLGTEAFF. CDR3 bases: TGCAGCCTTCGGACAGGGTTGGGCACTGAAGCTTTCTTT.

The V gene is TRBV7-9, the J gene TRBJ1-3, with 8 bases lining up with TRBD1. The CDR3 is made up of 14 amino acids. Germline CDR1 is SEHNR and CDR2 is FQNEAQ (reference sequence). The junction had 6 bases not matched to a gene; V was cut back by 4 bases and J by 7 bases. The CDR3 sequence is CASSSPGGRNTIYF. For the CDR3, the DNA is TGTGCCAGCAGCTCACCAGGGGGCCGTAACACCATATATTTT.

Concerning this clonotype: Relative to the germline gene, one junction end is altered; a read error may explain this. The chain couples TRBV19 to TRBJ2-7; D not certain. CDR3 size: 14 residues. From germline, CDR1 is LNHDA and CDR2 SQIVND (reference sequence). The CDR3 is CASSIDVGRNEQYF. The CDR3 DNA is TGTGCCAGTAGCATAGATGTTGGCAGGAACGAGCAGTACTTC.

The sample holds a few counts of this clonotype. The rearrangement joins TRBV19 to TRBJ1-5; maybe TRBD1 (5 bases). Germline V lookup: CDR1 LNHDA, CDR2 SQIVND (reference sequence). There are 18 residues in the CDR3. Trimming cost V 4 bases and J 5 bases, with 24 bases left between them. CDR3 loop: CASSKGVQGYGFDQPQHF. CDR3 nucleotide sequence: TGTGCCAGTAGTAAAGGAGTGCAGGGTTATGGCTTCGATCAGCCCCAGCATTTT.

The CDR3, as DNA: TGCGCCAGCAGCTTGGGGGTCTTAGCGGTCAATGAGCAGTTCTTC. Translating gives CASSLGVLAVNEQFF. The rearrangement links TRBV5-1 to TRBJ2-1; a possible D gene is TRBD2 (6 bases). The length of the CDR3 is 15 residues. V lost 0 bases and J 6 bases, leaving 13 bases between the germline ends. CDR1 is SGHRS, CDR2 YFSETQ, per germline.

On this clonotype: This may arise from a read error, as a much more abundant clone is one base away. In DNA, the CDR3 is TGCAGCGTTACGAGCGGGGAAACCCACGGGCAGTACTTC. Its protein product is CSVTSGETHGQYF. The J gene is TRBJ2-7, the V gene TRBV29-1; 7 bases align to TRBD2. This CDR3 spans 13 amino acids. The V gene end was trimmed by 5 bases and the J gene end by 9 bases; junction bases not matched to a gene: 13. CDR1 is SQVTM and CDR2 is ANQGSEA in the germline V gene.

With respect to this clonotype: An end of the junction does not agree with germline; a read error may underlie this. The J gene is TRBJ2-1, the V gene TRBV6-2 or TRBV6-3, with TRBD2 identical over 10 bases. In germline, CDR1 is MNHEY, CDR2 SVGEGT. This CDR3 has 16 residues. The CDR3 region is CVTAGLAKISHNEQFF. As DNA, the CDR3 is TGTGTGACAGCGGGACTAGCGAAGATCTCCCACAATGAGCAGTTCTTC.

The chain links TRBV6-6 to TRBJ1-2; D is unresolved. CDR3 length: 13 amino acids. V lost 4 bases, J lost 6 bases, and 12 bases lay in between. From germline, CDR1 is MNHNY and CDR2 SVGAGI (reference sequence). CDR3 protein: CASSSYEMHGYTF. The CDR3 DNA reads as TGTGCCAGCAGTTCATACGAAATGCATGGCTACACCTTC.

CDR3 bases: TGCAGTGCTAGAGATGACTATCGGTACTACGAGCAGTACTTC. It translates to CSARDDYRYYEQYF. The chain joins TRBV20-1 to TRBJ2-7; tentative D call: TRBD2 (5 bases). The V and J ends lost 0 bases and 3 bases respectively, with 12 bases between them. The CDR3 consists of 14 residues. Germline V gene data show CDR1 as DFQATT and CDR2 as SNEGSKA (reference sequence).